The 17 T cell receptor beta chains reported below all come from one sample, sequenced in a study of T cell responses to AZD1222 COVID-19 vaccine. TCRdb's table, derived via immunoSEQ multiplex PCR, lists solely in-frame clones and lacks some. This repertoire shows approximately 94,000 clones, about 86% found once; its top ten account for approximately 15%. The sample in question was peripheral blood, obtained on day 0 of AZD1222 vaccination. These receptors were taken from an adult in good health.

The rearrangement uses TRBV4-1 and TRBJ1-4; the D gene is possibly TRBD1 (5 bases). Trimming removed 0 bases at V and 5 bases at J, with 16 bases between. The CDR3 has 17 residues. In germline, CDR1 is MGHRA, CDR2 YSYEKL. The CDR3 is CASSQEASGVLNEKLFF. For the CDR3, the DNA is TGCGCCAGCAGCCAAGAGGCCTCGGGGGTGTTGAATGAAAAACTGTTTTTT.

This chain uses TRBV28 with TRBJ2-1; D gene unclear. V was shortened by 7 bases and J by 8 bases, with 9 bases between the two germline ends. The CDR3 is 11 residues long. The germline V gene has CDR1 MDHEN and CDR2 SYDVKM. Written as DNA, the CDR3 is TGTGCCAGCATGGTTTACGATGAGCAGTTCTTC. Protein: CASMVYDEQFF.

The V gene is TRBV4-1, the J gene TRBJ1-2; D might be TRBD1 (6 bases). Trimming left V 0 bases short and J 2 bases short, with 13 bases between. CDR1 MGHRA and CDR2 YSYEKL come from the germline V gene. This CDR3 comprises 16 residues. The CDR3 here is CASSQEGGLENYGYTF. DNA for the CDR3: TGCGCCAGCAGCCAAGAAGGGGGTCTGGAGAACTATGGCTACACCTTC.

In DNA, the CDR3 is TGTGCCAGCAGCCTACTAAACGTCATGAGCACTGAAGCTTTCTTT. Its translation is CASSLLNVMSTEAFF. The chain employs TRBV3-1 (or the pseudogene TRBV3-2) and TRBJ1-1; D gene unclear. Germline-derived CDR1 and CDR2 are LGHDT and YNNKEL (reference sequence). CDR3 length: 15 residues. Trimming removed 4 bases from V and 4 bases from J, with 16 bases in between.

This rearrangement joins TRBV5-1 to TRBJ2-7; 8 bases are shared with TRBD2. Germline V gives CDR1 SGHRS, CDR2 YFSETQ. The trim removed 0 bases at V and 2 bases at J, leaving 4 bases unmatched. CDR3 length: 15 residues. In nucleotides, the CDR3 is TGCGCCAGCAGCTTGGAAGGCGGGAGGACCTACGAGCAGTACTTC. Translated: CASSLEGGRTYEQYF.

The chain uses TRBV27 and TRBJ1-2, with no clear D. V shed 8 bases and J shed 4 bases, with 14 bases lying between them. This CDR3 spans 13 amino acids. Germline CDR1 is MNHEY and CDR2 is SMNVEV (reference sequence). The CDR3 nucleotides read TGTGCCAGCTGTTCATCAGGTACCTATGGCTACACCTTC. Translated: CASCSSGTYGYTF.

This chain joins TRBV5-1 and TRBJ1-6, with 7 bases matching TRBD1. Germline V lookup: CDR1 SGHRS, CDR2 YFSETQ. This CDR3 comprises 16 residues. V shed 2 bases, J shed 5 bases, and the junction held 7 bases outside the gene matches. The CDR3 coding sequence is TGCGCCAGCAGCTTACAGACAGGGAGGGATAATTCACCCCTCCACTTT. Translation gives CASSLQTGRDNSPLHF.

The rearrangement joins TRBV6-6 to TRBJ1-1; D gene uncertain. Trimming took off 2 bases at V and 6 bases at J, with 7 bases between the two ends. This CDR3 comprises 12 residues. The germline V gene encodes CDR1 MNHNY and CDR2 SVGAGI (reference sequence). CDR3 sequence (DNA): TGTGCCAGCAGTTACCCCCAGGCTGAAGCTTTCTTT. This encodes CASSYPQAEAFF.

The chain couples TRBV25-1 to TRBJ2-3; maybe TRBD1 (6 bases). From germline, CDR1 is MGHDK and CDR2 SYGVNS. Trimming stripped 3 bases from V and 1 base from J, with 8 bases between. The CDR3 consists of 14 residues. The CDR3 here is CASSDYRGTDTQYF. CDR3 DNA: TGTGCCAGCAGTGACTACAGGGGCACAGATACGCAGTATTTT.

This rearrangement joins TRBV3-1 (or the pseudogene TRBV3-2) to TRBJ1-6; TRBD1 aligns across 8 bases. The CDR3 consists of 14 residues. Losses at the gene ends were 2 bases for V and 10 bases for J; bases not matched to a gene: 4. Germline CDR1 is LGHDT and CDR2 is YNNKEL (reference sequence). CDR3 bases: TGTGCCAGCAGCCAACTAGACAGGGGCTCACCCCTCCACTTT. It encodes CASSQLDRGSPLHF.

V usage is TRBV10-3 and J usage is TRBJ1-2; D unclear. V was shortened by 2 bases and J by 2 bases, with 9 bases between the two germline ends. The germline V gene encodes CDR1 ENHRY and CDR2 SYGVKD. This CDR3 contains 14 residues. This CDR3 reads CAISEGGDNYGYTF. CDR3 bases: TGTGCCATCAGTGAGGGAGGAGACAACTATGGCTACACCTTC.

As concerns this clone: Other DNA sequences in the same sample also yield this CDR3. The chain has TRBV7-3 and TRBJ2-3; a weak D match, TRBD1 (6 bases). V lost 5 bases, J lost 0 bases, and 9 bases lay in between. The germline V gene encodes CDR1 SGHTA and CDR2 FQGTGA. The CDR3 consists of 14 residues. CDR3 region: CASSPGTSTDTQYF. CDR3 DNA: TGTGCCAGCAGCCCTGGGACAAGCACAGATACGCAGTATTTT.

The chain has TRBV5-8 and TRBJ1-2; the D gene is possibly TRBD1 (5 bases). Trimming removed 4 bases at V and 7 bases at J, with 23 bases between. In germline, CDR1 is SGHTS, CDR2 YDEGEE. There are 16 residues in the CDR3. In nucleotides, the CDR3 is TGTGCCAGCAGCCACGCGGTTGGGGGGAGAAAGGGTGGCTACACCTTC. Translating it yields CASSHAVGGRKGGYTF.

This rearrangement joins TRBV3-1 (or the pseudogene TRBV3-2) to TRBJ2-5; D may be TRBD2 (5 bases). The CDR3 sequence is 13 residues long. Germline V gene lookup returns CDR1 LGHDT and CDR2 YNNKEL (reference sequence). V lost 4 bases and J lost 5, with 11 bases in between. The chain's CDR3 is CASSPDFLETQYF. CDR3 nucleotides: TGTGCCAGCAGCCCGGACTTCTTGGAGACCCAGTACTTC.

This clone was counted a single time. The chain employs TRBV29-1 and TRBJ2-1, with 15 bases matching TRBD2. CDR3 length equals 15 residues. V gave up 7 bases and J gave up 5 bases; unmatched junction bases: 6. Germline lookup yields CDR1 SQVTM and CDR2 ANQGSEA. The DNA for the CDR3 is TGCAGCGCCTCGGGGACTAGCGGGAGGAACAATGAGCAGTTCTTC. Translation: CSASGTSGRNNEQFF.

V gene TRBV7-9 combines with J gene TRBJ1-1; TRBD1 matches 7 bases. The CDR3 has 14 residues. From germline, CDR1 is SEHNR and CDR2 FQNEAQ (reference sequence). The trim removed 5 bases at V and 3 bases at J, leaving 6 bases unmatched. As DNA, the CDR3 is TGTGCCAGCAGCCTCGACACAGGGGACACTGAAGCTTTCTTT. This encodes CASSLDTGDTEAFF.

The chain is built from TRBV5-6 and TRBJ2-7; possible D gene TRBD2, 6 bases. The germline V gene has CDR1 SGHDT and CDR2 YYEEEE. V lost 1 base, J lost 4 bases, and 12 bases lay in between. The CDR3 loop spans 14 amino acids. CDR3 loop: CASSLRGNVYEQYF. In DNA form, the CDR3 reads TGTGCCAGCAGCTTGCGGGGGAACGTATACGAGCAGTACTTC.